The 24 T cell receptor beta chains below come from one sample, sequenced in a study of blood T cell repertoires in COVID-19. Method: immunoSEQ multiplex PCR; TCRdb's copy keeps in-frame clones and lacks some. The profile shows roughly 200,000 clones, more than 85% of them singletons. The source material was peripheral blood. Receptors originate from a man in his forties with active or convalescent COVID-19.

The J gene is TRBJ1-5, the V gene TRBV6-2 or TRBV6-3; 7 bases are a match to TRBD1. From germline, CDR1 is MNHEY and CDR2 SVGEGT. CDR3 size: 16 residues. V lost 5 bases and J lost 6; bases outside the gene matches: 13. CDR3 residues: CASSPRETGQSQPQHF. The CDR3 region has the DNA TGTGCCAGCAGTCCACGGGAGACAGGGCAGAGTCAGCCCCAGCATTTT.

Details on this clone: The identical CDR3 is also encoded by other nucleotide sequences in the sample. The J gene is TRBJ2-7, the V gene TRBV12-3 or TRBV12-4; 7 bases map to TRBD1. J was trimmed by 5 bases and V by 6 bases; bases with no gene match: 4. CDR3 length: 12 amino acids. The CDR3 bases are TGTGCCAGCAGCCCGGGACAGAACGAGCAGTACTTC. As protein: CASSPGQNEQYF.

This rearrangement joins TRBV28 to TRBJ2-7, with a weak D call TRBD2 (6 bases). From germline, CDR1 is MDHEN and CDR2 SYDVKM. V was shortened by 3 bases and J by 1 base, with 10 bases between the two germline ends. The CDR3 extends over 14 amino acids. CDR3 protein: CASSFRGWSYEQYF. DNA for the CDR3: TGTGCCAGCAGTTTTCGGGGGTGGTCCTACGAGCAGTACTTC.

This rearrangement joins TRBV28 to TRBJ1-5, with D possibly matching TRBD1 (6 bases). This CDR3 is 15 amino acids long. Trimming removed 3 bases from V and 4 bases from J, with 13 bases in between. Per germline, CDR1 MDHEN and CDR2 SYDVKM. The CDR3 DNA reads as TGTGCCAGCAGTTTCAGGGGTGGAGTGAATCAGCCCCAGCATTTT. Protein: CASSFRGGVNQPQHF.

This sequence joins TRBV5-8 and TRBJ1-5; TRBD1 aligns across 8 bases. This CDR3 has 15 amino acids. Germline values: CDR1 SGHTS, CDR2 YDEGEE. V was clipped by 4 bases and J by 4 bases; unmatched bases: 7. As DNA, the CDR3 is TGTGCCAGCAGCCCGACAGGGGCGGGTAATCAGCCCCAGCATTTT. The encoded protein is CASSPTGAGNQPQHF.

The chain couples TRBV27 to TRBJ1-6; the D gene is possibly TRBD1 (5 bases). Trimming removed 5 bases from V and 7 bases from J, with 12 bases in between. CDR3 length: 14 amino acids. Germline CDR1 MNHEY, CDR2 SMNVEV (reference sequence). The CDR3 loop is CASSLGGSNSPLHF. CDR3 nucleotide sequence: TGTGCCAGCAGTCTCGGGGGGTCCAATTCACCCCTCCACTTT.

The chain recombines TRBV6-6 with TRBJ2-7; possible D gene TRBD2, 5 bases. Germline lookup yields CDR1 MNHNY and CDR2 SVGAGI (reference sequence). This CDR3 is built from 13 residues. V was trimmed by 5 bases and J by 7 bases, leaving 15 bases between them. This CDR3 reads CASSPTGSEEQYF. The CDR3 bases are TGTGCCAGCAGTCCGACGGGATCTGAGGAGCAGTACTTC.

The V gene is TRBV6-6, the J gene TRBJ1-2; 11 bases fit TRBD1. The ends lost 2 bases at V and 6 bases at J; junction bases unmatched: 5. The length of the CDR3 is 15 residues. Germline CDR1 reads MNHNY; CDR2 reads SVGAGI (reference sequence). The CDR3 region is CASSYPGQGEDGYTF. The CDR3 DNA reads as TGTGCCAGCAGTTACCCGGGACAGGGGGAAGATGGCTACACCTTC.

The chain links TRBV5-6 to TRBJ1-2; TRBD1 might be the D (6 bases). Germline V gene lookup returns CDR1 SGHDT and CDR2 YYEEEE. The CDR3 consists of 13 residues. V lost 4 bases and J lost 8, with 15 bases in between. The CDR3 is CASSPGTPAGYTF. The CDR3, as DNA: TGTGCCAGCAGCCCCGGGACACCCGCAGGCTACACCTTC.

The chain carries TRBV4-1 and TRBJ1-5, with 8 bases that match TRBD1. V gave up 5 bases and J gave up 2 bases; unmatched junction bases: 5. This CDR3 is built from 15 residues. Germline assignment: CDR1 MGHRA and CDR2 YSYEKL. This CDR3 is CASSKGQVGNQPQHF. CDR3 nucleotides: TGCGCCAGCAGCAAGGGACAGGTCGGCAATCAGCCCCAGCATTTT.

The chain uses TRBV19 and TRBJ1-2; 9 nucleotides line up with TRBD1. Trimming took 5 bases from V and 3 from J; bases not matched to a gene: 7. CDR1 and CDR2 (germline): LNHDA, SQIVND (reference sequence). The CDR3 consists of 15 residues. The CDR3 DNA reads as TGTGCCAGTAGTGTCCGGGACAGGGAGGACTATGGCTACACCTTC. It encodes CASSVRDREDYGYTF.

This sequence joins TRBV24-1 and TRBJ1-2, with D tentatively TRBD1 (5 bases). The V and J ends lost 4 bases and 2 bases respectively, with 7 bases between them. Germline V gives CDR1 KGHDR, CDR2 SFDVKD. The CDR3 is 13 amino acids. CDR3 protein: CATSETENYGYTF. CDR3 nucleotide sequence: TGTGCCACCAGTGAGACAGAGAACTATGGCTACACCTTC.

The chain employs TRBV7-9 and TRBJ2-2, with 8 bases lining up with TRBD1. Germline V gene sequence: CDR1 SEHNR, CDR2 FQNEAQ (reference sequence). The CDR3 extends over 16 amino acids. Trimming at V came to 5 bases and at J to 0 bases, leaving 5 bases not matched to a gene. CDR3 sequence: CASSGPGQANTGELFF. In nucleotides, the CDR3 is TGTGCCAGCAGCGGACCGGGACAGGCGAACACCGGGGAGCTGTTTTTT.

The V gene is TRBV5-5, the J gene TRBJ1-5; possible D gene TRBD1, 5 bases. This CDR3 comprises 14 residues. V gave up 4 bases and J gave up 4 bases, with 12 bases separating them. CDR1 is SGHKS and CDR2 is YYEKEE in the germline V gene (reference sequence). CDR3 protein: CASSLPGVNQPQHF. The CDR3 nucleotides read TGTGCCAGCAGCCTCCCGGGGGTGAATCAGCCCCAGCATTTT.

This clone has only one observation. The chain recombines TRBV5-5 with TRBJ2-1; TRBD2 agrees at 7 bases. The CDR3 extends over 14 amino acids. In germline, CDR1 is SGHKS, CDR2 YYEKEE (reference sequence). Germline trimming cut 3 bases from V and 8 bases from J; bases unmatched to any gene: 8. The DNA for the CDR3 is TGTGCCAGCAGCTCCCACGGGAGCGGGGATGAGCAGTTCTTC. Amino acids: CASSSHGSGDEQFF.

The V and J genes are TRBV6-2 or TRBV6-3 and TRBJ1-3; 7 nucleotides align to TRBD1. Germline values: CDR1 MNHEY, CDR2 SVGEGT. Trimming cost V 6 bases and J 0 bases; bases outside gene matches: 5. CDR3 length equals 15 residues. CDR3: CASRPGDSSGNTIYF. The DNA for the CDR3 is TGTGCCAGCAGACCTGGGGACAGCTCTGGAAACACCATATATTTT.

V usage is TRBV9 and J usage is TRBJ2-5; perhaps TRBD1 as D (5 bases). V was clipped by 1 base and J by 0 bases, with 10 bases between them. Per germline, CDR1 SGDLS and CDR2 YYNGEE. This CDR3 is built from 15 residues. CDR3: CASSVFPGNQETQYF. The CDR3 region has the DNA TGTGCCAGCAGCGTATTCCCAGGGAACCAAGAGACCCAGTACTTC.

The J gene is TRBJ2-5, the V gene TRBV7-9; TRBD1 might be the D (6 bases). The CDR3 loop spans 12 amino acids. Trimming cost V 10 bases and J 5 bases, with 14 bases left between them. Germline V gene lookup returns CDR1 SEHNR and CDR2 FQNEAQ (reference sequence). CDR3 amino acids: CATSSGVETQYF. The CDR3 DNA is TGTGCCACGTCGTCAGGGGTCGAGACCCAGTACTTC.

The chain combines TRBV11-3 with TRBJ2-5; D not resolved. V lost 5 bases to trimming and J lost 2 bases, with 3 bases between them. CDR3 size: 11 residues. In germline, CDR1 is SGHNT, CDR2 YENEEA. The chain's CDR3 is CASSQQETQYF. The CDR3, as DNA: TGTGCCAGCAGCCAACAAGAGACCCAGTACTTC.

Here the CDR3 reads CASAATGTGNEKLFF. The CDR3 nucleotides read TGTGCCAGCGCCGCCACCGGGACAGGGAATGAAAAACTGTTTTTT. The V call is TRBV7-9, the J call TRBJ1-4; 9 bases fit TRBD1. In germline, CDR1 is SEHNR, CDR2 FQNEAQ (reference sequence). CDR3 size: 15 residues. V was pared by 8 bases and J by 5 bases, with 9 bases of the junction left unmatched. The full variable domain, rest sourced from reference TRBV7-9 and TRBJ1-4, is DTGVSQNPRHKITKRGQNVTFRCDPISEHNRLYWYRQTLGQGPEFLTYFQNEAQLEKSRLLSDRFSAERPKGSFSTLEIQRTEQGDSAMYLCASAATGTGNEKLFFGSGTQLSVL.

The CDR3 here is CASSPSQGTSSTDTQYF. As DNA, the CDR3 is TGCGCCAGCAGCCCAAGTCAGGGGACCTCCTCCACAGATACGCAGTATTTT. The V and J genes are TRBV4-3 and TRBJ2-3; D may be TRBD1 (6 bases). The length of the CDR3 is 17 residues. V lost 4 bases, J lost 2 bases, and 19 bases lay in between. The germline V gene has CDR1 LGHNA and CDR2 YSLEER.

The chain uses TRBV6-1 and TRBJ2-6; D is uncertain. The CDR3 length is 17 residues. V lost 0 bases, J lost 0 bases, and 9 bases lay in between. Germline-derived CDR1 and CDR2 are MNHNS and SASEGT. The DNA of the CDR3 is TGTGCCAGCAGTGAAGCGCCAGAAACCTCTGGGGCCAACGTCCTGACTTTC. Translation gives CASSEAPETSGANVLTF.

J is TRBJ1-1 and V is TRBV12-5; D ambiguous. CDR1 is LGHNT and CDR2 is FRNRAP in the germline V gene. V was cut by 4 bases and J by 1 base, with 10 bases left in between. The CDR3 length is 14 residues. The CDR3 loop is CASGSEVSNTEAFF. The CDR3 DNA reads as TGTGCTAGTGGTTCAGAAGTCTCGAACACTGAAGCTTTCTTT.

This chain joins TRBV6-7 and TRBJ1-4, with 9 bases aligning to TRBD1. TRBV6-7 is flagged as an ORF with uncertain function. The CDR3 has 16 residues. The V and J ends lost 6 bases and 5 bases, in that order; junction bases with no gene match: 10. The CDR3 spells CASRPSQGAENEKLFF. DNA of the CDR3: TGTGCCAGCAGACCTTCACAGGGGGCCGAAAATGAAAAACTGTTTTTT.